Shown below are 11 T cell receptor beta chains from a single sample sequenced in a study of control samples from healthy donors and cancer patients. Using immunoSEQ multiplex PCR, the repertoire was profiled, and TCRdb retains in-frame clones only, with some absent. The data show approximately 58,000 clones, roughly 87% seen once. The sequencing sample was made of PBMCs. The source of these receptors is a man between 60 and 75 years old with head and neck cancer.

As DNA, the CDR3 is TGTGCCAGCAGCTTAGTACCCGAAATTAACTATGGCTACACCTTC. Translating it yields CASSLVPEINYGYTF. This sequence joins TRBV7-2 and TRBJ1-2; D uncertain. CDR3 length: 15 residues. V shed 1 base and J shed 1 base, with 10 bases lying between them. Germline CDR1 reads SGHTA; CDR2 reads FQGNSA.

The CDR3 is CASYEGTHTIYF. Written as DNA, the CDR3 is TGTGCCAGCTACGAAGGGACGCACACCATATATTTT. J is TRBJ1-3 and V is TRBV18; possibly TRBD1 for D (5 bases). V lost 7 bases and J 8 bases, leaving 12 bases between the germline ends. Looked up from germline, CDR1 is KGHSH and CDR2 is LQKENI. The CDR3 has 12 residues. The complete variable domain, with remaining parts taken from reference TRBV18 and TRBJ1-3, reads NAGVMQNPRHLVRRRGQEARLRCSPMKGHSHVYWYRQLPEEGLKFMVYLQKENIIDESGMPKERFSAEFPKEGPSILRIQQVVRGDSAAYFCASYEGTHTIYFGEGSWLTVV.

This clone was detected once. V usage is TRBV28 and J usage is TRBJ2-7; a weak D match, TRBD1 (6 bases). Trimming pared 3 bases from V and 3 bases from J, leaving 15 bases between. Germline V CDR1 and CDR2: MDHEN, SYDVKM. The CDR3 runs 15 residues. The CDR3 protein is CASSLGAGANYEQYF. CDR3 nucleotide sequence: TGTGCCAGCAGTTTGGGGGCCGGAGCAAACTACGAGCAGTACTTC. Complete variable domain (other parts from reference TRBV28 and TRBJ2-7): DVKVTQSSRYLVKRTGEKVFLECVQDMDHENMFWYRQDPGLGLRLIYFSYDVKMKEKGDIPEGYSVSREKKERFSLILESASTNQTSMYLCASSLGAGANYEQYFGPGTRLTVT.

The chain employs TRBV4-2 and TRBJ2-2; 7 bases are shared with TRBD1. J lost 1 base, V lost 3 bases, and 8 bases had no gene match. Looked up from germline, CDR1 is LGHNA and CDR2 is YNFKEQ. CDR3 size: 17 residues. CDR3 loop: CASSHYRQGWNTGELFF. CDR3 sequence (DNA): TGTGCCAGCAGCCACTACCGACAGGGATGGAACACCGGGGAGCTGTTTTTT.

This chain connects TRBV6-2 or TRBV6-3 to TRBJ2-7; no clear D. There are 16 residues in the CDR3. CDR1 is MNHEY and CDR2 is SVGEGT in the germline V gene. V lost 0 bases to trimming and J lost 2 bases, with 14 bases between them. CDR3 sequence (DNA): TGTGCCAGCAGTTACTCTGCAGGCACTACTCCCTACGAGCAGTACTTC. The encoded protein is CASSYSAGTTPYEQYF.

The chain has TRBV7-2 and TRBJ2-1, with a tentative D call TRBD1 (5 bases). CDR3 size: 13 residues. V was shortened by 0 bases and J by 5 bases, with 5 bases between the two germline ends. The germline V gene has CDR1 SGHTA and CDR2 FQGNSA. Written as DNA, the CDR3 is TGTGCCAGCAGCTTAGCGGGGCACAATGAGCAGTTCTTC. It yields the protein CASSLAGHNEQFF.

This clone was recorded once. DNA of the CDR3: TGTGCCGTCCAACGGCAGGGGGCGCGAGAGCAGTACTTC. Protein: CAVQRQGAREQYF. V and J are TRBV6-5 and TRBJ2-7, with TRBD1 matching over 8 bases. The germline V gene encodes CDR1 MNHEY and CDR2 SVGAGI. Trimming at V came to 11 bases and at J to 7 bases, leaving 13 bases not matched to a gene. The CDR3 spans 13 residues.

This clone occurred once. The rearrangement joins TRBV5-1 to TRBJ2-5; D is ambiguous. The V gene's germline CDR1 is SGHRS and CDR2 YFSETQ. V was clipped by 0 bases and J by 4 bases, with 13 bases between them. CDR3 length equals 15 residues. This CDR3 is CASSLASRNGETQYF. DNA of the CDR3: TGCGCCAGCAGCTTGGCCTCCCGAAACGGAGAGACCCAGTACTTC.

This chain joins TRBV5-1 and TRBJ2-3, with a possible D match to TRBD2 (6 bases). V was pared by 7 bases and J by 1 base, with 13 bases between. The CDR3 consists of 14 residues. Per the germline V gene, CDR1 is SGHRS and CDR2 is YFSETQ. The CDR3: CASGLALGTDTQYF. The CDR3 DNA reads TGCGCCAGCGGGCTAGCGCTGGGCACAGATACGCAGTATTTT.

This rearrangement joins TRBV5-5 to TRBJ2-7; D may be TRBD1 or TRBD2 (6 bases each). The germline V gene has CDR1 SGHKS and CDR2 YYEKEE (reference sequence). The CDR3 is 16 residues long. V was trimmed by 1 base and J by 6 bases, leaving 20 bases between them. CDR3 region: CASSLTGTPAGSEQYF. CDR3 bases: TGTGCCAGCAGCTTGACAGGGACCCCGGCGGGGAGCGAGCAGTACTTC. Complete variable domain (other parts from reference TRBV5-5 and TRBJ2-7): DAGVTQSPTHLIKTRGQQVTLRCSPISGHKSVSWYQQVLGQGPQFIFQYYEKEERGRGNFPDRFSARQFPNYSSELNVNALLLGDSALYLCASSLTGTPAGSEQYFGPGTRLTVT.

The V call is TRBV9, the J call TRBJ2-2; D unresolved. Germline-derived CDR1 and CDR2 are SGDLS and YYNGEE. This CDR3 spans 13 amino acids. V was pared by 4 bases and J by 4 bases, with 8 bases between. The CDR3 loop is CASSPRGTGELFF. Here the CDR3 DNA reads TGTGCCAGCAGCCCCCGCGGCACCGGGGAGCTGTTTTTT.